One and the same sample provided the 21 T cell receptor beta chains below, sequenced in a study of T-cell reconstitution after alpha-beta-depleted transplantation in children. The library targeted TCRbeta and was prepared with unique molecular identifiers. TCRdb passed the PCR reads through MiXCR, listing each CDR3 protein once. The sample records approximately 200,000 distinct CDR3 sequences, just over 14% being singletons. Sequencing was performed on PBMCs from the stem cell graft donor, taken from the stem cell graft. The receptors were gathered from a human donor who donated a stem cell graft to a child with acute lymphoblastic leukemia.

This clonotype was counted at least ten times. The CDR3 DNA reads TGTGCCAGCAGCCAGGTCGGAAACACCATATATTTT. This codes for CASSQVGNTIYF. V usage is TRBV3-1 and J usage is TRBJ1-3; D gene ambiguous. This CDR3 contains 12 residues. Germline-derived CDR1 and CDR2 are LGHDT and YNNKEL (reference sequence). V lost 3 bases, J lost 4 bases, and 4 bases lay in between.

This clonotype showed up many times. The V call is TRBV20-1, the J call TRBJ2-4; 7 nucleotides match TRBD2. This CDR3 contains 13 residues. CDR1 and CDR2 (germline): DFQATT, SNEGSKA (reference sequence). The V and J ends lost 7 bases and 2 bases, in that order; junction bases with no gene match: 5. This chain's CDR3 is CSVAGDPKNIQYF. The CDR3 region has the DNA TGCAGTGTCGCGGGGGACCCCAAAAACATTCAGTACTTC.

At least ten counts were recorded for this clonotype. The chain has TRBV12-3 or TRBV12-4 and TRBJ2-1, with D unclear. The CDR3 is 13 residues long. V was clipped by 6 bases and J by 3 bases, with 9 bases between them. CDR3 sequence: CASSLRIYNEQFF. CDR3 nucleotide sequence: TGTGCCAGCAGCCTGCGGATCTACAATGAGCAGTTCTTC.

In this sample, this clonotype turned up many times. V and J are TRBV29-1 and TRBJ2-2; no clear D gene. CDR1 and CDR2 (germline): SQVTM, ANQGSEA. This CDR3 has 14 residues. Trimming pared 4 bases from V and 7 bases from J, leaving 16 bases between. The CDR3 loop reads CSVGSPSLGGELFF. As DNA, the CDR3 is TGCAGCGTTGGGTCACCCTCCCTGGGCGGGGAGCTGTTTTTT.

There are a few counts of this clonotype. The V gene is TRBV4-2, the J gene TRBJ2-1; D unclear. V lost 3 bases and J 1 base, leaving 7 bases between the germline ends. Germline CDR1 and CDR2: LGHNA and YNFKEQ. The CDR3 is 14 amino acids. CDR3 bases: TGTGCCAGCAGCCACGGCGGATCCTACAATGAGCAGTTCTTC. This translates into CASSHGGSYNEQFF.

This chain connects TRBV5-1 to TRBJ2-1; 10 bases line up with TRBD2. The CDR3 covers 15 residues. CDR1 and CDR2 from the germline V gene are SGHRS and YFSETQ. Trimming at V came to 0 bases and at J to 8 bases, leaving 5 bases not matched to a gene. The CDR3 nucleotides read TGCGCCAGCAGCTTGGCGCTAGCGGGAGTCTATGAGCAGTTCTTC. Its translation: CASSLALAGVYEQFF.

This clonotype occurred many times. The V gene is TRBV29-1, the J gene TRBJ1-4; a possible D gene is TRBD1 (6 bases). CDR1 is SQVTM and CDR2 is ANQGSEA in the germline V gene. The CDR3 length is 12 residues. Written as DNA, the CDR3 is TGCAGTGCAAACAGGGCAGGTGAAAAACTGTTTTTT. It is translated as CSANRAGEKLFF.

The chain carries TRBV5-1 and TRBJ1-6; 10 bases align to TRBD1. V trimming: 3 bases; J trimming: 10 bases; junction bases outside the gene matches: 7. The CDR3 length is 15 residues. Germline CDR1 and CDR2: SGHRS and YFSETQ. The CDR3 here is CASSSGQGGSSPLHF. The CDR3 nucleotides are TGCGCCAGCAGCTCCGGACAGGGGGGCTCATCACCCCTCCACTTT.

The table lists this clonotype with many counts. The chain recombines TRBV2 with TRBJ1-3; 9 bases fit TRBD1. CDR1 and CDR2 (germline): SNHLY, FYNNEI. The CDR3 length is 18 residues. The ends lost 6 bases at V and 8 bases at J; junction bases unmatched: 20. CDR3 sequence reads: CASRLQGTGIRSADTIYF. The CDR3 bases are TGTGCCAGCAGACTACAAGGGACAGGGATCCGATCGGCGGACACCATATATTTT.

This clonotype was picked up many times. The J gene is TRBJ2-7, the V gene TRBV7-9; TRBD2 is a possible D gene (6 bases). The germline gives CDR1 SEHNR, CDR2 FQNEAQ (reference sequence). The CDR3 totals 12 residues. V lost 4 bases to trimming and J lost 13 bases, with 17 bases between them. This chain's CDR3 is CASSWAVGGTYF. DNA of the CDR3: TGTGCCAGCAGCTGGGCCGTGGGGGGAACTTACTTC.

With respect to this clonotype: A read error may explain this, as a much larger clone is one base away. V usage is TRBV5-1 and J usage is TRBJ2-3, with TRBD1 matching over 10 bases. CDR1 and CDR2 from the germline V gene are SGHRS and YFSETQ. V dropped 4 bases and J dropped 10; count of bases not matched to a gene: 15. The CDR3 covers 16 residues. CDR3: CASSPSGTGVGDAQYF. CDR3 DNA sequence: TGCGCCAGCAGCCCCTCTGGGACAGGGGTCGGGGATGCGCAGTATTTT.

This clonotype was counted at least ten times. The chain is built from TRBV12-3 or TRBV12-4 and TRBJ1-1, with no clear D. This CDR3 comprises 14 residues. The V gene lost 3 bases and the J gene lost 3 bases, with 11 bases spanning the gap. CDR3 bases: TGTGCCAGCAGTTTTCGGCGGGCGTACACTGAAGCTTTCTTT. The encoded protein is CASSFRRAYTEAFF.

This clonotype was counted ten times or more. This chain connects TRBV10-3 to TRBJ2-1; D is perhaps TRBD2 (6 bases). The CDR3 spans 13 residues. Germline values: CDR1 ENHRY, CDR2 SYGVKD. The germline V and J ends were trimmed by 7 bases and 8 bases, with 15 bases remaining between them. The CDR3 bases are TGTGCCATCAAGAGGCAGGAGGGTGATGAGCAGTTCTTC. Translating gives CAIKRQEGDEQFF.

This clonotype was seen at least ten times. The CDR3 loop is CASHKQGAFKYQQYF. In nucleotides, the CDR3 is TGCGCCAGCCACAAGCAGGGGGCGTTTAAGTATCAGCAGTACTTC. V usage is TRBV5-1 and J usage is TRBJ2-7, with TRBD1 matching over 8 bases. CDR1 and CDR2 from the germline V gene are SGHRS and YFSETQ. V was clipped by 7 bases and J by 8 bases; unmatched bases: 17. The CDR3 loop spans 15 amino acids. The entire variable domain, with the rest obtained from reference TRBV5-1 and TRBJ2-7, is as follows: KAGVTQTPRYLIKTRGQQVTLSCSPISGHRSVSWYQQTPGQGLQFLFEYFSETQRNKGNFPGRFSGRQFSNSRSEMNVSTLELGDSALYLCASHKQGAFKYQQYFGPGTRLTVT.

This clonotype was recorded at least ten times. The chain combines TRBV7-9 with TRBJ2-4, with D possibly matching TRBD1 (7 bases). V was shortened by 5 bases and J by 2 bases, with 19 bases between the two germline ends. Per the germline V gene, CDR1 is SEHNR and CDR2 is FQNEAQ (reference sequence). This CDR3 region has 17 residues. CDR3 in DNA: TGTGCCAGCAGCGTAGGCGGAGGGGGCTGGACCAAAAACATTCAGTACTTC. Translation: CASSVGGGGWTKNIQYF.

This clonotype occurred many times. The rearrangement uses TRBV20-1 and TRBJ2-7; the D gene is possibly TRBD1 (6 bases). The CDR3 sequence is 11 residues long. V was trimmed by 5 bases and J by 7 bases, leaving 12 bases between them. Germline V gene data show CDR1 as DFQATT and CDR2 as SNEGSKA (reference sequence). CDR3 residues: CSASRGSEQYF. The CDR3 DNA is TGCAGTGCTTCCAGGGGTTCGGAGCAGTACTTC.

This clonotype was seen at least ten times. The rearrangement joins TRBV27 to TRBJ2-7, with D possibly being TRBD2 (6 bases). The CDR3 extends over 17 amino acids. Trimming took 5 bases from V and 4 from J, leaving 24 bases between them. The germline CDR1 and CDR2 sequences are MNHEY and SMNVEV (reference sequence). The CDR3: CASSRNSLAWREYEQYF. DNA of the CDR3: TGTGCCAGCAGTCGAAACTCTCTAGCGTGGAGAGAGTACGAGCAGTACTTC.

In this sample, this clonotype turned up many times. The rearrangement links TRBV27 to TRBJ1-4, with D maybe TRBD1 (5 bases). There are 15 residues in the CDR3. The V end was cut by 10 bases, the J end by 8 bases, with 23 bases between. Germline-derived CDR1 and CDR2 are MNHEY and SMNVEV (reference sequence). CDR3 sequence reads: CATLPGGGRGEKLFF. The CDR3 region has the DNA TGTGCCACCCTACCCGGGGGTGGTCGAGGGGAAAAACTGTTTTTT.

The chain employs TRBV5-6 and TRBJ2-5, with 9 bases lining up with TRBD2. The germline gives CDR1 SGHDT, CDR2 YYEEEE. V shed 6 bases, J shed 4 bases, and the junction held 10 bases outside the gene matches. The CDR3 is 15 residues long. The CDR3 region has the DNA TGTGCCAGCACCCCGAAGCGGGGGGCTAGAGAGACCCAGTACTTC. Protein sequence: CASTPKRGARETQYF.

J is TRBJ2-6 and V is TRBV12-3 or TRBV12-4, with 7 bases identical to TRBD1. The CDR3 is made up of 19 amino acids. The ends lost 0 bases at V and 0 bases at J; junction bases unmatched: 8. CDR3 nucleotide sequence: TGTGCCAGCAGTTTAGCGCTAAGGGACAGCTACTCTGGGGCCAACGTCCTGACTTTC. It is translated as CASSLALRDSYSGANVLTF.

This clonotype was observed at least ten times. The chain joins TRBV4-2 to TRBJ1-1, with 8 bases identical to TRBD1. V shed 5 bases and J 1 base; nucleotides not matched to a gene: 9. Germline V gene data show CDR1 as LGHNA and CDR2 as YNFKEQ. The CDR3 runs 16 residues. In nucleotides, the CDR3 is TGTGCCAGCAGCTCCCAGGACAGGGAATGGAACACTGAAGCTTTCTTT. Its protein is CASSSQDREWNTEAFF.